Listed below are T cell receptor beta chains from one sample, sequenced in a study of cytomegalovirus exposure and HLA in healthy donors. Repertoires were generated with immunoSEQ multiplex PCR, while TCRdb's copy carries only in-frame clones and drops some. The sample carries about 170,000 clones, about 78% recorded once. The specimen sequenced was PBMCs. The receptors originated from a woman in her 50s in good health and CMV-seropositive. CDR3s include the opening cysteine and the closing phenylalanine or tryptophan. Each record gives: clone size, V gene, CDR3 length, J gene, D gene, CDR3 protein, CDR3 DNA. The D gene is left open where the match is weak. Not all rows give a size; the values are once, few, many and, for expanded clones, a class.

NA	TRBV30	17	TRBJ1-6	NA	CAWSTDTGSSYNSPLHF	TGTGCCTGGAGTACGGATACAGGGAGCTCCTATAATTCACCCCTCCACTTT
NA	TRBV5-6	11	TRBJ1-2	NA	CASSWGGGYTF	TGTGCCAGCAGCTGGGGGGGAGGCTACACCTTC
NA	TRBV4-2	15	TRBJ2-5	TRBD2	CASSPETSGQETQYF	TGTGCCAGCAGCCCGGAGACTAGCGGGCAAGAGACCCAGTACTTC
NA	TRBV18	16	TRBJ1-3	TRBD1	CASSTPDRVSGNTIYF	TGTGCCAGCTCAACCCCGGACAGGGTGTCAGGAAACACCATATATTTT
NA	TRBV27	16	TRBJ2-1	TRBD2	CASSRGTSGLYNEQFF	TGTGCCAGCAGTCGCGGGACTAGCGGTCTCTACAATGAGCAGTTCTTC
few	TRBV6-5	12	TRBJ1-4	NA	CATGSEGEKLFF	TGTGCCACAGGCTCCGAGGGTGAAAAACTGTTTTTT
NA	TRBV4-1	16	TRBJ1-2	NA	CASSQERPGGRGGYTF	TGCGCCAGCAGCCAAGAACGTCCCGGGGGGCGCGGTGGCTACACCTTC
NA	TRBV5-4	15	TRBJ2-7	NA	CASSLSEGLSYEQYF	TGTGCCAGCAGCTTGAGTGAGGGTTTAAGCTACGAGCAGTACTTC
once	TRBV6-5	15	TRBJ2-1	NA	CASSNRQGLNNEQFF	TGTGCCAGCAGTAACCGACAGGGACTCAACAATGAGCAGTTCTTC
NA	TRBV6-1	17	TRBJ2-7	TRBD1	CASSADIRTQGDDEQYF	TGTGCCAGCAGTGCAGACATTAGGACACAGGGGGACGACGAGCAGTACTTC
NA	TRBV10-1	11	TRBJ1-1	NA	CASSRGGEAFF	TGCGCCAGCAGCCGAGGCGGAGAAGCTTTCTTT
NA	TRBV5-1	15	TRBJ1-4	NA	CASSLEGDRYEKLFF	TGCGCCAGCAGCTTGGAGGGGGACCGATATGAAAAACTGTTTTTT
few	TRBV5-4	14	TRBJ1-1	NA	CASSPGQMNTEAFF	TGTGCCAGCAGCCCGGGTCAGATGAACACTGAAGCTTTCTTT
once	TRBV4-2	15	TRBJ2-1	NA	CASSQLWGPYNEQFF	TGTGCCAGCAGCCAACTTTGGGGGCCCTACAATGAGCAGTTCTTC
NA	TRBV2	14	TRBJ2-7	NA	CASRETGNSYEQYF	TGTGCCAGCAGGGAGACAGGAAACTCCTACGAGCAGTACTTC
NA	TRBV7-6	16	TRBJ1-5	TRBD1	CASSRAQGDSNQPQHF	TGTGCCAGCAGCAGAGCCCAGGGGGATAGCAATCAGCCCCAGCATTTT
once	TRBV30	13	TRBJ1-6	NA	CAWSLQGKSPLHF	TGTGCCTGGAGTCTACAGGGCAAGTCACCCCTCCACTTT
NA	TRBV6-1	16	TRBJ1-2	NA	CASSERETVPNYGYTF	TGTGCCAGCAGTGAACGGGAGACAGTTCCTAACTATGGCTACACCTTC
NA	TRBV7-7	14	TRBJ2-5	NA	CASSLWGRGETQYF	TGTGCTAGCAGCTTGTGGGGGCGCGGAGAGACCCAGTACTTC
NA	TRBV4-1	15	TRBJ2-1	NA	CASSQEGERYNEQFF	TGCGCCAGCAGCCAAGAAGGAGAGAGATACAATGAGCAGTTCTTC
NA	TRBV9	13	TRBJ2-3	NA	CASNRENTDTQYF	TGTGCCAGCAACCGTGAGAACACAGATACGCAGTATTTT
NA	TRBV9	16	TRBJ1-1	TRBD1	CASSVGLQGADTEAFF	TGTGCCAGCAGCGTAGGCCTACAGGGGGCGGACACTGAAGCTTTCTTT
NA	TRBV6-5	15	TRBJ2-7	TRBD1	CASRAGTGGSYEQYF	TGTGCCAGCAGGGCCGGGACAGGGGGCTCCTACGAGCAGTACTTC
NA	TRBV7-3	17	TRBJ2-5	TRBD2	CASSYGLAGGIQETQYF	TGTGCCAGCAGCTACGGACTAGCGGGGGGGATACAAGAGACCCAGTACTTC
NA	TRBV9	16	TRBJ2-7	TRBD2	CASSVTIGGGLDEQYF	TGTGCCAGCAGCGTAACAATCGGGGGGGGGCTCGACGAGCAGTACTTC
NA	TRBV13	13	TRBJ2-7	NA	CASSEGSYDEQYF	TGTGCCAGCAGCGAAGGGAGCTACGACGAGCAGTACTTC
NA	TRBV30	12	TRBJ1-2	NA	CAWSGGGYGYTF	TGTGCCTGGAGTGGGGGGGGCTATGGCTACACCTTC
NA	TRBV9	13	TRBJ1-6	NA	CASSGGRFSPLHF	TGTGCCAGCAGCGGGGGGAGGTTTTCACCCCTCCACTTT
NA	TRBV11-2	16	TRBJ2-3	TRBD2	CASSLEGGGRTDTQYF	TGTGCCAGCAGCTTAGAGGGCGGGGGGCGCACAGATACGCAGTATTTT
NA	TRBV5-4	12	TRBJ2-4	TRBD2	CAWEGTKNIQYF	TGTGCTTGGGAGGGAACCAAAAACATTCAGTACTTC
NA	TRBV7-9	16	TRBJ2-2	NA	CSSSLNRGWNTGELFF	TGTTCCAGCAGCTTAAATAGGGGATGGAACACCGGGGAGCTGTTTTTT
NA	TRBV6-5	16	TRBJ2-6	NA	CASSLSGKSGANVLTF	TGTGCCAGCAGTTTAAGCGGCAAATCTGGGGCCAACGTCCTGACTTTC